One sample yielded the 12 T cell receptor beta chains listed below, sequenced in a study of T cell responses to AZD1222 COVID-19 vaccine. Some clones are missing from TCRdb's copy, which holds only in-frame ones; the method was immunoSEQ multiplex PCR. This table holds tens of thousands of clones, over 60% found once. Sequencing used peripheral blood, obtained on day 0 of AZD1222 vaccination. The source is an adult in good health.

The sample holds one count of this clone. The J gene is TRBJ1-3, the V gene TRBV13; D gene unclear. Germline V gives CDR1 PRHDT, CDR2 FYEKMQ (reference sequence). The V end was cut by 8 bases, the J end by 4 bases, with 9 bases between. This CDR3 contains 12 residues. This chain's CDR3 is CASHPAGNTIYF. For the CDR3, the DNA is TGTGCCAGCCACCCAGCGGGAAACACCATATATTTT.

The chain carries TRBV6-6 and TRBJ1-1; 12 bases are a match to TRBD1. Germline-derived CDR1 and CDR2 are MNHNY and SVGAGI (reference sequence). The CDR3 is 13 amino acids. Trimming took 8 bases from V and 12 from J; bases not matched to a gene: 10. CDR3 region: CASQTPGQGAPFF. The CDR3 bases are TGTGCCAGCCAAACGCCGGGACAGGGGGCTCCTTTCTTT.

In this sample, this clone turned up once. The rearrangement uses TRBV30 and TRBJ1-4; D gene unclear. CDR1 is GTSNPN, CDR2 SVGIG, per germline (reference sequence). The CDR3 length is 15 residues. Trimming shortened V by 2 bases and J by 3 bases, and 13 bases separated the two germline ends. This CDR3 is CAWSSGRASNEKLFF. The CDR3 bases are TGTGCCTGGAGTTCCGGACGAGCATCTAATGAAAAACTGTTTTTT.

This clone occurred once. The chain joins TRBV3-1 (or the pseudogene TRBV3-2) to TRBJ1-4, with TRBD1 identical over 7 bases. The CDR3 is made up of 15 amino acids. V lost 2 bases to trimming and J lost 7 bases; unmatched junction nucleotides: 7. From germline, CDR1 is LGHDT and CDR2 YNNKEL (reference sequence). The CDR3 here is CASSQFGTAGEKLFF. CDR3 DNA: TGTGCCAGCAGCCAATTTGGGACAGCCGGTGAAAAACTGTTTTTT.

The chain is built from TRBV27 and TRBJ2-7; 7 bases line up with TRBD1. V lost 6 bases, J lost 6 bases, and 17 bases stayed unmatched. Germline V gene lookup returns CDR1 MNHEY and CDR2 SMNVEV (reference sequence). This CDR3 is built from 16 residues. The CDR3 region has the DNA TGTGCCAGCAGACGGCTGAGGACAGGTAGACTCGGCGAGCAGTACTTC. Translation gives CASRRLRTGRLGEQYF.

This clone was counted a few times. The V gene is TRBV14, the J gene TRBJ2-7; no clear D gene. V lost 1 base and J 5 bases, leaving 9 bases between the germline ends. Germline-derived CDR1 and CDR2 are SGHDN and FVKESK. This CDR3 has 13 residues. DNA of the CDR3: TGTGCCAGCAGCCAAGGTAACCGGAACGAGCAGTACTTC. This encodes CASSQGNRNEQYF. The full variable domain, rest sourced from reference TRBV14 and TRBJ2-7, is EAGVTQFPSHSVIEKGQTVTLRCDPISGHDNLYWYRRVMGKEIKFLLHFVKESKQDESGMPNNRFLAERTGGTYSTLKVQPAELEDSGVYFCASSQGNRNEQYFGPGTRLTVT.

There are a few counts of this clone. The V and J genes are TRBV6-5 and TRBJ1-4; D call uncertain. Germline CDR1 is MNHEY and CDR2 is SVGAGI. CDR3 length: 15 residues. V gave up 5 bases and J gave up 2 bases, with 12 bases separating them. CDR3 nucleotide sequence: TGTGCCAGCAGTCTTAAGAGCGCGACTAATGAAAAACTGTTTTTT. Protein: CASSLKSATNEKLFF.

A remark on this clone: Other DNA sequences of this sample code for an identical CDR3. The chain carries TRBV5-4 and TRBJ1-4; D is ambiguous. The V end was cut by 0 bases, the J end by 6 bases, with 6 bases between. Germline CDR1 and CDR2: SGHNT and YYREEE (reference sequence). The CDR3 length is 13 residues. The CDR3 nucleotides read TGTGCCAGCAGCTTGGCCGGAGATGAAAAACTGTTTTTT. Protein sequence: CASSLAGDEKLFF.

V gene TRBV6-5 combines with J gene TRBJ1-6; tentative D call: TRBD1 (6 bases). Germline V gene data show CDR1 as MNHEY and CDR2 as SVGAGI. The V end was cut by 5 bases, the J end by 10 bases, with 18 bases between. This CDR3 has 15 residues. The CDR3 region is CASSPTGNRRSPLHF. In DNA, the CDR3 is TGTGCCAGCAGTCCTACAGGGAATCGGAGGTCACCCCTCCACTTT.

The rearrangement uses TRBV29-1 and TRBJ1-1; D may be TRBD1 (5 bases). The CDR3 consists of 14 residues. Trimming took off 7 bases at V and 1 base at J, with 16 bases between the two ends. CDR1 SQVTM and CDR2 ANQGSEA come from the germline V gene. CDR3 sequence reads: CSAIQGVGNTEAFF. CDR3 bases: TGCAGCGCGATTCAGGGAGTAGGGAACACTGAAGCTTTCTTT.

This rearrangement joins TRBV19 to TRBJ2-5; TRBD2 matches at 8 bases. Germline V CDR1 and CDR2: LNHDA, SQIVND (reference sequence). This CDR3 is 14 amino acids long. V gave up 4 bases and J gave up 6 bases; unmatched junction bases: 7. The CDR3: CASSNRLATQTQYF. CDR3 sequence (DNA): TGTGCCAGTAGTAACCGACTAGCGACCCAGACCCAGTACTTC. The whole variable domain, remainder taken from reference TRBV19 and TRBJ2-5, is DGGITQSPKYLFRKEGQNVTLSCEQNLNHDAMYWYRQDPGQGLRLIYYSQIVNDFQKGDIAEGYSVSREKKESFPLTVTSAQKNPTAFYLCASSNRLATQTQYFGPGTRLLVL.

J is TRBJ1-5 and V is TRBV15; D is unclear. In germline, CDR1 is LNHNV, CDR2 YYDKDF (reference sequence). The CDR3 runs to 13 residues. V was trimmed by 8 bases and J by 5 bases, leaving 13 bases between them. CDR3 amino acids: CATAHGEDQPQHF. For the CDR3, the DNA is TGTGCCACCGCTCACGGGGAGGATCAGCCCCAGCATTTT.